This T cell receptor beta chain derives from a study of T cells in Graves' hyperthyroidism and ophthalmopathy. Study in general: The authors collected peripheral blood at initial diagnosis, before any treatment. The study, taken as a whole, reports: Most clonotypes that expanded in the thyroid above 0.001 also showed up in blood.

Exclusion of a patient resulted from uncontrolled infection, other autoimmune disease, pregnancy or lactation. The PBMCs were sourced from fresh peripheral blood (10 ml). Regions amplified from RNA transcripts were the TCR beta CDR3 regions. A set of HTBI primers served as the primers for a first-round RT-PCR of the TCR CDR3. TCRdb analysed the multiplex PCR reads with MiXCR anew, one entry per CDR3 protein. This table holds around 300,000 distinct CDR3 sequences, roughly 13% found once. About this clonotype itself: Its antigen is not known.

V was cut by 0 bases and J by 4 bases, with 22 bases left in between. CDR1 is PRHDT, CDR2 FYEKMQ, per germline (reference sequence). This CDR3 comprises 19 residues. This chain connects TRBV13 to TRBJ2-1, with D possibly TRBD2 on 6 matching bases. The origin of this receptor is a woman in her thirties or forties with Graves' ophthalmopathy. The sample consisted of blood. CDR3 bases: TGTGCCAGCAGCTTAGGAATGGTCGAGCGGGTAAGCAATTACAATGAGCAGTTCTTC. Protein: CASSLGMVERVSNYNEQFF.